This TCR beta chain was observed in a study of cytomegalovirus exposure and HLA in healthy donors (dated by TCRdb to 2015 to 2018). Regarding the research as a whole: The approximately 710 repertoires of the first cohort and the roughly 120 validation repertoires were produced on the same platform, according to a later analysis. The study aimed to test whether cataloging public T cell receptors could reveal signatures of past pathogen exposure. Along with the 666-subject first cohort, a separate validation cohort of some 130 different subjects was used. The study combined high-throughput TCR immunosequencing, statistical association of individual TCRs with disease status, and machine learning to predict cytomegalovirus infection status.

There are 16 amino acids in the CDR3, from cysteine to phenylalanine inclusive. Just CDR3 DNA is preserved here, 48 bases in frame from base 1. V was cut back by 3 bases and J by 5 bases, leaving a gap of 20 bases between them. The germline V gene specifies SGHVS as CDR1 and FQNEAQ as CDR2. Donors formed part of the validation cohort, which comprised fewer than 150 subjects and was distinct from the first cohort of some 700 subjects. Here is what the overall study found, with its caveats: Most TCR sequences were observed very rarely across donors, whereas some public TCRs were present in many individuals. A few of the identified cytomegalovirus-associated TCR beta chains were confirmed in vitro to be specific for cytomegalovirus antigens. The study gave a list of some 150 TCR beta chains associated with cytomegalovirus. All 120 or so repertoires were used to score co-occurrence in the validation cohort in a later analysis, because that analysis had no HLA typing for the cohort. In a later analysis, TCRs clustered in the first cohort were found to also tend to co-occur in the roughly 110 validation repertoires, with 94% of cluster scores above 0. According to the authors, the approach could potentially be generalized to other disease states and immunological phenotypes. The classifier was reported to diagnose cytomegalovirus status with high specificity and sensitivity in both the original and validation cohorts.

A remark on this clone: This receptor's antigen is unknown. The sample holds no much larger clone one base away, and base qualities are not on file.

Library preparation was by the immunoSEQ multiplex PCR assay. In the original analysis: A statistical classification framework was developed to diagnose cytomegalovirus status using the catalog of TCR beta chain sequences. In its TCRdb copy, this immuneACCESS table keeps in-frame sequences only and misses some clones. Where compared with another copy, unresolved V genes explain less than half of these, and the others have no known cause. V and J calls and clone size are given by that table; D and trimming were obtained from the DNA. A total of roughly 150,000 clones appear in this sample, about 95% of them only once. The top ten constitute approximately 2% of the sample.

This sequence uses TRBV7-8 and TRBJ2-7; TRBD2 is possibly the D segment (6 matching bases). This TCR came from a man between 18 and 29 years old in good health and CMV-seropositive. Material: PBMCs. The DNA is TGTGCCAGCAGCTTTAATTGGGGGGATCGAAGTAACGAGCAGTACTTC. Translated, this gives CASSFNWGDRSNEQYF.